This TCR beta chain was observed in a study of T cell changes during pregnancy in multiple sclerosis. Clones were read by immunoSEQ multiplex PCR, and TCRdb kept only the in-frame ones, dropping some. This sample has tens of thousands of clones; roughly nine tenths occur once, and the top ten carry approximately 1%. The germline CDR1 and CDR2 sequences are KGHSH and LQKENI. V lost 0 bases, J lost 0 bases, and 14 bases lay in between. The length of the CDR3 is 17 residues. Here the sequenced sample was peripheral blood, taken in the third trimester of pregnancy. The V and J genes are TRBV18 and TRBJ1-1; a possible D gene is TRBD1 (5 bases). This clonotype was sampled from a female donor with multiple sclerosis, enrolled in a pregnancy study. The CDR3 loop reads CASSPPQARAMNTEAFF. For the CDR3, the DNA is TGTGCCAGCTCACCACCGCAGGCCAGGGCGATGAACACTGAAGCTTTCTTT. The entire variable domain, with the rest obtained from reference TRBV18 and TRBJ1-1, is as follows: NAGVMQNPRHLVRRRGQEARLRCSPMKGHSHVYWYRQLPEEGLKFMVYLQKENIIDESGMPKERFSAEFPKEGPSILRIQQVVRGDSAAYFCASSPPQARAMNTEAFFGQGTRLTVV.